One and the same sample provided the 2 T cell receptor beta chains below, sequenced in a study of cytotoxic CD8 clonotypes in ibrutinib-treated CLL. Generated by immunoSEQ multiplex PCR, the TCRdb table keeps only in-frame clones and is missing some. Among tens of thousands of clones, about three quarters were seen once, and the ten largest hold roughly 45%. Here the sequenced sample was PBMCs, taken after 12 months of ibrutinib treatment. These receptors were collected from a human donor with chronic lymphocytic leukemia.

The genes are TRBV5-1 and TRBJ2-6; the match to TRBD1 covers 8 bases. The CDR3 spans 14 residues. Germline trimming cut 4 bases from V and 8 bases from J; bases unmatched to any gene: 5. Germline CDR1 is SGHRS and CDR2 is YFSETQ. The CDR3 DNA reads as TGCGCCAGCAGCGAGACAGGGGTTTCCAACGTCCTGACTTTC. It is translated as CASSETGVSNVLTF.

This sequence joins TRBV6-1 and TRBJ2-5; D is possibly TRBD2 (6 bases). Germline V lookup: CDR1 MNHNS, CDR2 SASEGT. The length of the CDR3 is 16 residues. V dropped 0 bases and J dropped 2 bases, with 13 bases sitting between them. The CDR3 coding sequence is TGTGCCAGCAGTGAAGCGCTCGGGGGAACTCAAGAGACCCAGTACTTC. Residues: CASSEALGGTQETQYF.